The 4 T cell receptor beta chains given below trace back to one sample, sequenced in a study of blood T cell repertoires in COVID-19 (dated by TCRdb to 2018 to 2020). Preparation of the library involved the immunoSEQ multiplex PCR assay. Held by TCRdb, this immuneACCESS table contains in-frame sequences only and omits some clones. Under half of the omission traces to an unresolved V gene where checked; the cause of the rest is unknown. The table for this sample lists about 240,000 clones; more than 85% of them were counted only once. Approximately 7.2% of the sample goes to the ten largest clones. Sequenced: peripheral blood. Receptor source: a woman in her seventies with active or convalescent COVID-19.

The V call is TRBV19, the J call TRBJ1-1; TRBD1 is a possible D gene (6 bases). The CDR3 has 14 residues. V dropped 0 bases and J dropped 6 bases, with 11 bases sitting between them. Germline values: CDR1 LNHDA, CDR2 SQIVND (reference sequence). The CDR3 region is CASSIDRGKAEAFF. CDR3 bases: TGTGCCAGTAGTATAGATAGGGGGAAGGCTGAAGCTTTCTTT.

J is TRBJ2-3 and V is TRBV7-6, with D possibly being TRBD1 (6 bases). Germline V gives CDR1 SGHVS, CDR2 FNYEAQ. Trimming left V 7 bases short and J 1 base short, with 21 bases between. The CDR3 has 17 amino acids. For the CDR3, the DNA is TGTGCCAGCACTCTCTGGGGGCCAGCCGGGGGCACAGATACGCAGTATTTT. Its translation: CASTLWGPAGGTDTQYF.

The V call is TRBV6-5, the J call TRBJ1-6; tentative D call: TRBD1 (5 bases). V dropped 2 bases and J dropped 7 bases, with 15 bases sitting between them. The CDR3 totals 16 residues. Germline V lookup: CDR1 MNHEY, CDR2 SVGAGI. This CDR3 reads CASSYPPGGANSPLHF. The CDR3 nucleotides read TGTGCCAGCAGTTACCCCCCGGGAGGGGCCAATTCACCCCTCCACTTT.

The chain has TRBV4-3 and TRBJ2-1; TRBD2 matches at 13 bases. Germline V gives CDR1 LGHNA, CDR2 YSLEER. This CDR3 comprises 16 residues. The J segment lost 6 bases and the V segment lost 2 bases, leaving 4 bases of the junction unmatched. DNA of the CDR3: TGCGCCAGCAGCCAACGGGGACTAGCGGGAAGCAATGAGCAGTTCTTC. Translated, it gives CASSQRGLAGSNEQFF.